The 30 T cell receptor beta chains given below trace back to one sample, sequenced in a study of cytomegalovirus exposure and HLA in healthy donors. Sequencing used immunoSEQ multiplex PCR; TCRdb keeps in-frame clones, though not all of them. The sample holds about 220,000 clones; around nine tenths are singletons and the top ten take around 3%. The specimen was PBMCs. The source is a man aged 18-30 years in good health and CMV-seronegative.

This chain links TRBV28 with TRBJ2-2; 9 nucleotides agree with TRBD1. CDR1 and CDR2 from the germline V gene are MDHEN and SYDVKM. Unmatched junction bases numbered 6, after V lost 6 bases and J lost 7 bases. This CDR3 region has 14 residues. The DNA for the CDR3 is TGTGCCAGCAGCAGGACAGGGGTGAACGGGGAGCTGTTTTTT. Protein sequence: CASSRTGVNGELFF.

A single count supports this clone. The chain employs TRBV7-2 and TRBJ2-1; D not resolved. Trimming pared 0 bases from V and 6 bases from J, leaving 18 bases between. The CDR3 is 17 residues long. CDR1 is SGHTA and CDR2 is FQGNSA in the germline V gene. The CDR3 here is CASSLAFSAASGNEQFF. In DNA, the CDR3 is TGTGCCAGCAGCTTAGCTTTTTCGGCGGCTTCGGGCAATGAGCAGTTCTTC.

The chain employs TRBV4-1 and TRBJ2-2; possibly TRBD1 for D (5 bases). Germline assignment: CDR1 MGHRA and CDR2 YSYEKL. The V and J ends lost 4 bases and 3 bases respectively, with 12 bases between them. The CDR3 length is 15 residues. CDR3 sequence: CASSLSQTDTGELFF. CDR3 bases: TGCGCCAGCAGCCTCTCGCAGACAGACACCGGGGAGCTGTTTTTT.

V and J are TRBV9 and TRBJ2-7, with 16 bases matching TRBD2. With 3 bases clipped from V and 2 bases from J, the junction kept 5 bases outside the gene matches. CDR3 length equals 17 residues. From germline, CDR1 is SGDLS and CDR2 YYNGEE. The CDR3 spells CASSAGLAGGSTYEQYF. CDR3 nucleotides: TGTGCCAGCAGCGCGGGACTAGCGGGGGGGTCCACCTACGAGCAGTACTTC.

V usage is TRBV7-2 and J usage is TRBJ1-2, with 8 positions matching TRBD1. V dropped 2 bases and J dropped 6; count of bases not matched to a gene: 5. The CDR3 covers 14 residues. Germline lookup yields CDR1 SGHTA and CDR2 FQGNSA. The CDR3 region has the DNA TGTGCCAGCAGCTTATTGACAGGGGACCATGGCTACACCTTC. It yields the protein CASSLLTGDHGYTF. Supplemented by reference TRBV7-2 and TRBJ1-2, the full variable domain reads GAGVSQSPSNKVTEKGKDVELRCDPISGHTALYWYRQSLGQGLEFLIYFQGNSAPDKSGLPSDRFSAERTGGSVSTLTIQRTQQEDSAVYLCASSLLTGDHGYTFGSGTRLTVV.

V gene TRBV6-5 combines with J gene TRBJ2-2, with D unclear. The V end lost 5 bases, the J end lost 5 bases, and 9 bases lay between the germline ends. Germline CDR1 and CDR2: MNHEY and SVGAGI. This CDR3 has 13 residues. The CDR3 DNA is TGTGCCAGCAGTACCAGAGGAACCGGGGAGCTGTTTTTT. It specifies CASSTRGTGELFF.

This sequence joins TRBV28 and TRBJ1-4; D remains ambiguous. In germline, CDR1 is MDHEN, CDR2 SYDVKM. The CDR3 length is 14 residues. Trimming stripped 3 bases from V and 7 bases from J, with 12 bases between. The CDR3 is CASSLEGSGEKLFF. In nucleotides, the CDR3 is TGTGCCAGCAGTTTGGAGGGAAGCGGTGAAAAACTGTTTTTT.

The chain combines TRBV11-2 with TRBJ1-1; D is unresolved. Trimming pared 5 bases from V and 3 bases from J, leaving 7 bases between. From germline, CDR1 is SGHAT and CDR2 FQNNGV. CDR3 size: 12 residues. The CDR3 sequence: CASSPRDTEAFF. The CDR3, as DNA: TGTGCCAGCAGCCCCCGCGACACTGAAGCTTTCTTT.

V gene TRBV6-5 combines with J gene TRBJ1-2; D is perhaps TRBD1 (5 bases). The V gene's germline CDR1 is MNHEY and CDR2 SVGAGI. The CDR3 runs to 15 residues. The V end lost 2 bases, the J end lost 4 bases, and 14 bases lay between the germline ends. The CDR3 DNA reads as TGTGCCAGCAGTTACGCTTCGACAGACGGCTATGGCTACACCTTC. Translated: CASSYASTDGYGYTF.

V usage is TRBV6-5 and J usage is TRBJ2-7; D is undetermined. V was trimmed by 0 bases and J by 2 bases, leaving 8 bases between them. CDR3 size: 14 residues. Germline V lookup: CDR1 MNHEY, CDR2 SVGAGI. The CDR3 sequence: CASSYSSSTYEQYF. As DNA, the CDR3 is TGTGCCAGCAGTTACTCGAGCTCTACCTACGAGCAGTACTTC.

V is TRBV5-1 and J is TRBJ2-3, with D possibly matching TRBD2 (6 bases). The CDR3 has 18 residues. Trimming pared 4 bases from V and 0 bases from J, leaving 21 bases between. CDR1 is SGHRS and CDR2 is YFSETQ in the germline V gene. CDR3 sequence reads: CASSQGRGALHSTDTQYF. In nucleotides, the CDR3 is TGCGCCAGCAGCCAAGGACGCGGGGCCCTACACAGCACAGATACGCAGTATTTT.

In DNA, the CDR3 is TGCGCCAGCAGCGTATACCGGGACAGGGAATACAATGAGCAGTTCTTC. Encoded protein: CASSVYRDREYNEQFF. J is TRBJ2-1 and V is TRBV10-2; 9 nucleotides align to TRBD1. This CDR3 has 16 amino acids. With 6 bases clipped from V and 4 bases from J, the junction kept 10 bases outside the gene matches. From germline, CDR1 is WSHSY and CDR2 SAAADI.

The table lists this clone with a few counts. In nucleotides, the CDR3 is TGTGCCAGCAGCCAGCCTCAGGGGCCCCCGCATAGCGGCTACACCTTC. Translating it yields CASSQPQGPPHSGYTF. The rearrangement joins TRBV28 to TRBJ1-2, with D tentatively TRBD1 (6 bases). The CDR3 covers 16 residues. V was clipped by 6 bases and J by 8 bases, with 25 bases between them. Germline V lookup: CDR1 MDHEN, CDR2 SYDVKM.

The rearrangement joins TRBV29-1 to TRBJ1-1; D is perhaps TRBD1 (6 bases). The CDR3 totals 14 residues. The V end was cut by 3 bases, the J end by 6 bases, with 17 bases between. CDR1 and CDR2 (germline): SQVTM, ANQGSEA. DNA for the CDR3: TGCAGCGTTGAGCCTACAGGGTTATTGCCTGAAGCTTTCTTT. The encoded protein is CSVEPTGLLPEAFF.

V gene TRBV28 combines with J gene TRBJ2-7, with TRBD1 matching 11 bases. Germline values: CDR1 MDHEN, CDR2 SYDVKM. V was pared by 2 bases and J by 3 bases, with 3 bases of the junction left unmatched. The CDR3 runs 15 residues. The CDR3 region is CASSLGGQGVYEQYF. The DNA for the CDR3 is TGTGCCAGCAGTTTAGGGGGACAGGGGGTCTACGAGCAGTACTTC.

This clone was counted only a few times. The chain uses TRBV6-1 and TRBJ2-3; D ambiguous. Trimming cost V 3 bases and J 1 base, with 5 bases left between them. From germline, CDR1 is MNHNS and CDR2 SASEGT. This CDR3 comprises 13 residues. CDR3 in DNA: TGTGCCAGCAGTGACTTAGGCACAGATACGCAGTATTTT. This encodes CASSDLGTDTQYF.

This chain connects TRBV28 to TRBJ2-7; TRBD2 matches at 8 bases. The J segment lost 7 bases and the V segment lost 5 bases, leaving 10 bases of the junction unmatched. The CDR3 totals 14 residues. Germline values: CDR1 MDHEN, CDR2 SYDVKM. Written as DNA, the CDR3 is TGTGCCAGCAGTCCGAGCGGGAGCGTTAATGAGCAGTACTTC. It yields the protein CASSPSGSVNEQYF. Supplemented by reference TRBV28 and TRBJ2-7, the full variable domain reads DVKVTQSSRYLVKRTGEKVFLECVQDMDHENMFWYRQDPGLGLRLIYFSYDVKMKEKGDIPEGYSVSREKKERFSLILESASTNQTSMYLCASSPSGSVNEQYFGPGTRLTVT.

The J gene is TRBJ2-7, the V gene TRBV25-1; 9 positions agree with TRBD2. V was clipped by 2 bases and J by 3 bases; unmatched bases: 8. This CDR3 has 16 residues. Germline assignment: CDR1 MGHDK and CDR2 SYGVNS. CDR3 sequence (DNA): TGTGCCAGCAGTGAACATGGCGCTAGCGGGATCTACGAGCAGTACTTC. Protein sequence: CASSEHGASGIYEQYF.

A few counts support this clone. The chain has TRBV15 and TRBJ1-5; TRBD1 aligns across 7 bases. The CDR3 is 16 residues long. The V segment lost 3 bases and the J segment 7 bases; nucleotides outside the gene matches: 12. Germline V CDR1 and CDR2: LNHNV, YYDKDF (reference sequence). The CDR3 DNA reads as TGTGCCACCAGCAGTCAAACCGGGACAGAATTACAGCCCCAGCATTTT. This codes for CATSSQTGTELQPQHF.

The chain joins TRBV5-1 to TRBJ2-3; 10 positions match TRBD1. This CDR3 region has 15 residues. Germline V gene data show CDR1 as SGHRS and CDR2 as YFSETQ. V was pared by 9 bases and J by 0 bases, with 7 bases of the junction left unmatched. DNA for the CDR3: TGCGCCAATCCAGGGACAGGGGAAAGCACAGATACGCAGTATTTT. It specifies CANPGTGESTDTQYF.

This chain joins TRBV1 and TRBJ2-5; the table's D call, TRBD2, was not checked against the DNA. TRBV1 is a listed pseudogene. The CDR3 has 13 residues. In nucleotides, the CDR3 is TGCACCAGCAGCCAAGACGGCCAAGAGACCCAGTACTTC. It is translated as CTSSQDGQETQYF.

V usage is TRBV7-9 and J usage is TRBJ1-6; the D gene is possibly TRBD1 (6 bases). Per the germline V gene, CDR1 is SEHNR and CDR2 is FQNEAQ (reference sequence). The CDR3 has 15 residues. Trimming removed 5 bases from V and 10 bases from J, with 18 bases in between. The CDR3 DNA reads TGTGCCAGCAGCCCCGAACAGGGATCAGAATCACCCCTCCACTTT. Translating gives CASSPEQGSESPLHF. Complete variable domain (other parts from reference TRBV7-9 and TRBJ1-6): DTGVSQNPRHKITKRGQNVTFRCDPISEHNRLYWYRQTLGQGPEFLTYFQNEAQLEKSRLLSDRFSAERPKGSFSTLEIQRTEQGDSAMYLCASSPEQGSESPLHFGNGTRLTVT.

V is TRBV7-2 and J is TRBJ2-2, with TRBD2 matching 8 bases. Germline V CDR1 and CDR2: SGHTA, FQGNSA. The CDR3 totals 15 residues. Unmatched junction bases numbered 4, after V lost 1 base and J lost 6 bases. The CDR3 nucleotides read TGTGCCAGCAGCTTAGGCGGGGGGCGTTCCGGGGAGCTGTTTTTT. This gives the protein CASSLGGGRSGELFF.

The chain employs TRBV28 and TRBJ1-2; 7 bases map to TRBD1. Trimming removed 6 bases from V and 8 bases from J; junction bases left unmatched: 15. The germline CDR1 and CDR2 sequences are MDHEN and SYDVKM. The CDR3 extends over 15 amino acids. The CDR3 nucleotides read TGTGCCAGCAGCATTTCCCAGACAGGGACCGTAGGCTACACCTTC. This gives the protein CASSISQTGTVGYTF.

The CDR3 nucleotides are TGTGCCAGTAGTATCGGTTGGGAGGGCGAGCAGTACTTC. Translating it yields CASSIGWEGEQYF. The J gene is TRBJ2-7, the V gene TRBV19, with TRBD2 identical over 7 bases. The germline CDR1 and CDR2 sequences are LNHDA and SQIVND (reference sequence). This CDR3 comprises 13 residues. V lost 3 bases and J lost 6; bases outside the gene matches: 5.

The chain employs TRBV28 and TRBJ2-2, with D possibly TRBD1 on 6 matching bases. V was shortened by 6 bases and J by 6 bases, with 14 bases between the two germline ends. The CDR3 covers 14 residues. Germline CDR1 and CDR2: MDHEN and SYDVKM. CDR3 in DNA: TGTGCCAGCAGATTTAACAGGGTAGCCGGGGAGCTGTTTTTT. It translates to CASRFNRVAGELFF.

The chain uses TRBV18 and TRBJ2-3, with D possibly matching TRBD1 (6 bases). The V gene lost 5 bases and the J gene lost 2 bases, with 20 bases spanning the gap. CDR1 and CDR2 (germline): KGHSH, LQKENI. The CDR3 length is 17 residues. CDR3 loop: CASSGQTRDTVTDTQYF. The CDR3 DNA reads TGTGCCAGCTCAGGTCAGACCCGGGACACGGTCACAGATACGCAGTATTTT.

The gene calls are TRBV5-4 and TRBJ2-3; 7 nucleotides match TRBD2. The ends lost 1 base at V and 0 bases at J; junction bases unmatched: 2. The CDR3 extends over 15 amino acids. CDR1 and CDR2 (germline): SGHNT, YYREEE (reference sequence). CDR3 sequence (DNA): TGTGCCAGCAGCTTGCCAGCGGGGAGCACAGATACGCAGTATTTT. It codes for CASSLPAGSTDTQYF. Variable domain in full (rest from reference TRBV5-4 and TRBJ2-3): ETGVTQSPTHLIKTRGQQVTLRCSSQSGHNTVSWYQQALGQGPQFIFQYYREEENGRGNFPPRFSGLQFPNYSSELNVNALELDDSALYLCASSLPAGSTDTQYFGPGTRLTVL.

The V and J genes are TRBV10-3 and TRBJ2-1, with 9 bases aligning to TRBD2. This CDR3 has 16 amino acids. Per the germline V gene, CDR1 is ENHRY and CDR2 is SYGVKD. V lost 0 bases to trimming and J lost 7 bases; unmatched junction nucleotides: 7. The CDR3 reads CAISESISGSRNEQFF. The CDR3 DNA reads as TGTGCCATCAGTGAGTCGATTAGCGGGAGCCGGAATGAGCAGTTCTTC.

This sequence joins TRBV28 and TRBJ1-5; D is perhaps TRBD1 (5 bases). The germline V gene has CDR1 MDHEN and CDR2 SYDVKM. The ends were cut back, 4 bases at V and 1 base at J, with 14 bases in the middle. The CDR3 length is 16 residues. The CDR3, as DNA: TGTGCCAGCAGTTCAAGTTTGGGGCGAAGCAATCAGCCCCAGCATTTT. This encodes CASSSSLGRSNQPQHF. The whole variable domain, remainder taken from reference TRBV28 and TRBJ1-5, is DVKVTQSSRYLVKRTGEKVFLECVQDMDHENMFWYRQDPGLGLRLIYFSYDVKMKEKGDIPEGYSVSREKKERFSLILESASTNQTSMYLCASSSSLGRSNQPQHFGDGTRLSIL.